The sequence of this TCR beta chain was determined in a study of identical twins. Study-level results: Monozygotic twin pairs showed more out-of-frame TCR alpha sharing than models estimated.

TCRdb reanalysed the 5' RACE reads using MiXCR and keeps one entry per CDR3 protein. In the table there are 550,000 to 700,000 distinct CDR3 sequences, around 20% of which are singletons. The ends were cut back, 8 bases at V and 3 bases at J, with 13 bases in the middle. In germline, CDR1 is SQVTM, CDR2 ANQGSEA. There are 12 residues in the CDR3. Remarks on this clonotype: Antigen specificity is unknown.

Another study also made use of these data, one on T cells expressing NK-cell markers. That work adds: Eight donors were sequenced, seven testing HCMV-seropositive and one testing seronegative. Several of the experiments relied on an anti-gamma-delta TCR antibody so that only alpha-beta TCR T cells were sorted.

The gene calls are TRBV29-1 and TRBJ1-1; maybe TRBD1 (5 bases). The receptor comes from a woman between 18 and 30 years old in good health. The sequenced sample was PBMCs. CDR3 coding DNA: TGCAGCAGTCAGGGCTGGGACACTGAAGCTTTCTTT. The encoded protein is CSSQGWDTEAFF.